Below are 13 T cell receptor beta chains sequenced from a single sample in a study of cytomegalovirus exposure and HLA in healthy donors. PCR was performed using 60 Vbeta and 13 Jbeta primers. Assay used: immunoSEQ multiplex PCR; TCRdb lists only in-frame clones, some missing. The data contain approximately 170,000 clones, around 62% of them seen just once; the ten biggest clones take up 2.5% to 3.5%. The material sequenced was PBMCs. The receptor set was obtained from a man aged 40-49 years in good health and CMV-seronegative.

CDR3 sequence reads: CASSLGPRDSNQPQHF. DNA for the CDR3: TGTGCCAGCAGCTTAGGACCGAGGGATAGCAATCAGCCCCAGCATTTT. V is TRBV5-6 and J is TRBJ1-5; D gene ambiguous. CDR3 length equals 16 residues. V lost 2 bases to trimming and J lost 0 bases, with 12 bases between them. Germline CDR1 reads SGHDT; CDR2 reads YYEEEE.

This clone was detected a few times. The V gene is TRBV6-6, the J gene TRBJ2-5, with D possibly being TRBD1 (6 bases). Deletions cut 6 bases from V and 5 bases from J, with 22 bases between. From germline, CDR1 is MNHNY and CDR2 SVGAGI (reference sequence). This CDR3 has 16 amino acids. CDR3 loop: CASSLDRRQFGETQYF. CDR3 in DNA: TGTGCCAGCAGCCTCGACAGGCGGCAGTTTGGGGAGACCCAGTACTTC.

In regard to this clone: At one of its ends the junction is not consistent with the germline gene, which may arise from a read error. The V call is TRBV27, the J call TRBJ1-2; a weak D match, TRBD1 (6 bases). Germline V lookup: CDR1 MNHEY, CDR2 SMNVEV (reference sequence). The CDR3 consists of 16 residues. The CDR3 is CSSSLEARGPAYGYTF. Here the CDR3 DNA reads TGTTCCAGCAGTTTAGAGGCCAGGGGACCCGCCTATGGCTACACCTTC.

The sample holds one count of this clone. The CDR3 here is CASSPLTGNVANQPQHF. The CDR3 nucleotides read TGTGCCAGTAGTCCTCTGACAGGGAACGTCGCGAACCAGCCCCAGCATTTT. This sequence joins TRBV19 and TRBJ1-5; 7 bases agree with TRBD1. The CDR3 sequence is 17 residues long. V trimming: 5 bases; J trimming: 7 bases; junction bases outside the gene matches: 17. Germline V gene data show CDR1 as LNHDA and CDR2 as SQIVND (reference sequence).

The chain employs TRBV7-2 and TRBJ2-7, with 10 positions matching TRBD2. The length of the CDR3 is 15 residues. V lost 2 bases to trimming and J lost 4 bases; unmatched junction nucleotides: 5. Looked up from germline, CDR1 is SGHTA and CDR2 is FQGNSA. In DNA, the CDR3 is TGTGCCAGCAGCTTAAGAGCGGGGGGGGAATACGAGCAGTACTTC. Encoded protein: CASSLRAGGEYEQYF.

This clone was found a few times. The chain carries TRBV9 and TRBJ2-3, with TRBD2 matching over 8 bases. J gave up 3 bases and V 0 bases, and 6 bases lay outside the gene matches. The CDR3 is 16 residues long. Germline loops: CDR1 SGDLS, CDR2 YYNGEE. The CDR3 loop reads CASSVASSGKTDTQYF. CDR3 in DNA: TGTGCCAGCAGCGTAGCCAGTAGCGGGAAAACAGATACGCAGTATTTT. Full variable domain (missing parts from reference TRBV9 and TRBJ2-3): DSGVTQTPKHLITATGQRVTLRCSPRSGDLSVYWYQQSLDQGLQFLIQYYNGEERAKGNILERFSAQQFPDLHSELNLSSLELGDSALYFCASSVASSGKTDTQYFGPGTRLTVL.

This chain's CDR3 is CASTPRGQRNYGYTF. CDR3 coding DNA: TGTGCCAGTACCCCGAGGGGACAGCGTAACTATGGCTACACCTTC. The genes are TRBV19 and TRBJ1-2, with 7 bases fitting TRBD1. Germline V gene lookup returns CDR1 LNHDA and CDR2 SQIVND (reference sequence). Unmatched junction bases numbered 9, after V lost 7 bases and J lost 1 base. CDR3 length: 15 amino acids.

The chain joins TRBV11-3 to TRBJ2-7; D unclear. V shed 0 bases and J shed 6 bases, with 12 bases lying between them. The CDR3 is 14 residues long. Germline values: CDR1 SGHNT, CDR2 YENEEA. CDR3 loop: CASSLDPATSEQYF. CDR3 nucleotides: TGTGCCAGCAGCTTAGACCCCGCAACAAGCGAGCAGTACTTC.

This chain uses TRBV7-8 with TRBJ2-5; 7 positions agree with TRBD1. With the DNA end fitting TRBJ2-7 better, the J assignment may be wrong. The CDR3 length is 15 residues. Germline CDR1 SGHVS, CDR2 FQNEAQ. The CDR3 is CASSLLPGQNYEQYF. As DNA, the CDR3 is TGTGCCAGCAGCTTACTACCGGGACAGAACTACGAGCAGTACTTC.

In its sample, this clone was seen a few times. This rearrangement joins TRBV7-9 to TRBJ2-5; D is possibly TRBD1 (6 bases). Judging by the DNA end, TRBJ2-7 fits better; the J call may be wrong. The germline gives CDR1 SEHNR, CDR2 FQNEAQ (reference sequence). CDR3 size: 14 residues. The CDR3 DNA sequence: TGTGCCAGCAGCGACCGGGACACCCCCTACGAGCAGTACTTC. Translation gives CASSDRDTPYEQYF.

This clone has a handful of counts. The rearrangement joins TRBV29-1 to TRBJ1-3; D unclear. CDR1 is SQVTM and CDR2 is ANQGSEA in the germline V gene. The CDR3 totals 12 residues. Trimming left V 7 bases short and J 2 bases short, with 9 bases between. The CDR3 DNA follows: TGCAGCGCAGGTTCGGCTGGAAACACCATATATTTT. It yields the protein CSAGSAGNTIYF.

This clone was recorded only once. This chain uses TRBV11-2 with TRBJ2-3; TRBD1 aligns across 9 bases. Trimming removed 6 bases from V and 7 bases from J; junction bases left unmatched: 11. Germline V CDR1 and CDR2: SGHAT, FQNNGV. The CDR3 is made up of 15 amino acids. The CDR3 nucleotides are TGTGCCAGCAGGTTACACGGACAGGGGCGGAATACGCAGTATTTT. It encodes CASRLHGQGRNTQYF.

For the CDR3, the DNA is TGCGCCAGCAGTCAATCGAGGGACAGGGGGATCCGGGACCGAGATACGCAGTATTTT. The encoded protein is CASSQSRDRGIRDRDTQYF. This sequence joins TRBV23-1 and TRBJ2-3; 11 bases match TRBD1. TRBV23-1 is known as an ORF, though its function is uncertain. V lost 0 bases to trimming and J lost 5 bases; unmatched junction nucleotides: 13. The CDR3 extends over 19 amino acids.